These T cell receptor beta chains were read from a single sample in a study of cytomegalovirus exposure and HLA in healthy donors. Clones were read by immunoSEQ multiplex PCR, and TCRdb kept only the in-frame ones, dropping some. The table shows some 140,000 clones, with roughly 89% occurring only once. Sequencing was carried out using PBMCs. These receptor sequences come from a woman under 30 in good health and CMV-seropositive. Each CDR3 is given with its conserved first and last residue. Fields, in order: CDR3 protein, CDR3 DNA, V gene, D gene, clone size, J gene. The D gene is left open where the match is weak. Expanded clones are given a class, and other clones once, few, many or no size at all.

CASGDRALLDTQYF TGTGCCAGCGGGGACAGGGCCCTCCTGGATACGCAGTATTTT TRBV7-6 TRBD1 NA TRBJ2-3
CASSRGENTEAFF TGTGCCAGCTCCCGGGGGGAGAACACTGAAGCTTTCTTT TRBV6-5 NA NA TRBJ1-1
CASSLGAGTGTYGYTF TGTGCCAGCAGCTTGGGTGCAGGGACAGGAACCTATGGCTACACCTTC TRBV5-4 TRBD1 NA TRBJ1-2
CAWSALRGIQETQYF TGTGCCTGGAGTGCCCTCCGGGGGATCCAAGAGACCCAGTACTTC TRBV30 NA NA TRBJ2-5
CASRLLKIQPQHF TGTGCCAGCAGACTCCTGAAAATTCAGCCCCAGCATTTT TRBV2 NA NA TRBJ1-5
CAIGGQANTPYEQYF TGTGCCATCGGAGGACAGGCTAATACCCCCTACGAGCAGTACTTC TRBV7-8 TRBD1 NA TRBJ2-7
CASSFRSTSGNGETQYF TGCGCCAGCAGCTTCCGGTCGACTAGCGGGAATGGGGAGACCCAGTACTTC TRBV5-1 TRBD2 NA TRBJ2-5
CASSQPGGDGTDTQYF TGTGCCAGCAGCCAACCGGGAGGGGATGGGACAGATACGCAGTATTTT TRBV4-2 TRBD2 NA TRBJ2-3
CASSPGLEETQYF TGTGCCAGCTCACCAGGTTTAGAAGAGACCCAGTACTTC TRBV18 NA NA TRBJ2-5
CAWSVRRGAGELFF TGTGCCTGGAGTGTACGACGGGGGGCCGGGGAGCTGTTTTTT TRBV30 TRBD2 NA TRBJ2-2
CASSRSGTGDHEQYF TGTGCCAGCAGTCGAAGCGGGACAGGGGACCACGAGCAGTACTTC TRBV14 TRBD1 NA TRBJ2-7
CAISPGGAHSDPYEQYF TGTGCCATCAGTCCGGGGGGGGCCCATTCCGACCCCTACGAGCAGTACTTC TRBV10-3 TRBD2 NA TRBJ2-7
CASRQQGAREKLFF TGCGCCAGCAGGCAACAGGGGGCACGTGAAAAACTGTTTTTT TRBV4-1 TRBD1 NA TRBJ1-4
CASRSIGGAAKNIQYF TGTGCCAGCAGATCGATAGGGGGCGCGGCCAAAAACATTCAGTACTTC TRBV7-9 TRBD1 NA TRBJ2-4
CASSLGQGYTEAFF TGTGCCAGCAGCCTTGGACAGGGGTACACTGAAGCTTTCTTT TRBV7-9 TRBD1 NA TRBJ1-1
CASSQEGDRGSDTQYF TGCGCCAGCAGCCAAGAAGGCGACAGGGGATCCGATACGCAGTATTTT TRBV4-3 TRBD1 NA TRBJ2-3
CASSYSTRESSPLHF TGTGCCAGCAGTTACTCGACAAGGGAGAGTTCACCCCTCCACTTT TRBV6-5 NA NA TRBJ1-6
CASSLGDYEQYF TGTGCCAGCAGCTTAGGAGACTACGAGCAGTACTTC TRBV11-2 NA few TRBJ2-7
CASLTLGDRGTYEQYF TGTGCCAGCCTAACCTTAGGGGACAGGGGGACCTACGAGCAGTACTTC TRBV28 TRBD1 NA TRBJ2-7
CASSILGHFWPQHF TGTGCCAGTAGTATCCTCGGTCATTTCTGGCCCCAGCATTTT TRBV19 NA once TRBJ1-5
CASRRNRGASGETQYF TGCGCCAGCAGGAGGAACAGGGGGGCCTCGGGCGAGACCCAGTACTTC TRBV5-1 TRBD1 NA TRBJ2-5
CASSVHRSNTEAFF TGTGCCAGCAGCGTACACAGGTCGAACACTGAAGCTTTCTTT TRBV9 NA once TRBJ1-1
CASSLAGTSGADTQYF TGTGCCAGCAGCTTGGCCGGGACTAGCGGGGCAGATACGCAGTATTTT TRBV5-4 TRBD2 once TRBJ2-3
CASSLGQYNEQFF TGTGCCAGCAGCCTCGGACAGTACAATGAGCAGTTCTTC TRBV11-3 NA NA TRBJ2-1
CASSLRGRTDTQYF TGTGCTAGCAGCCTTAGAGGCCGCACAGATACGCAGTATTTT TRBV7-7 NA NA TRBJ2-3
CASSPYGDSSYEQYF TGCGCCAGCAGCCCGTACGGGGACAGCTCCTACGAGCAGTACTTC TRBV5-1 TRBD1 NA TRBJ2-7
CASSLFGTGGMESDTQYF TGTGCCAGCAGTTTATTTGGGACAGGGGGCATGGAATCAGATACGCAGTATTTT TRBV27 TRBD1 once TRBJ2-3
CASSQGAGALITYGYTF TGCGCCAGCAGCCAAGGTGCGGGGGCGCTAATTACCTATGGCTACACCTTC TRBV4-3 NA once TRBJ1-2
CASRGTGFRTDTQYF TGTGCCAGCCGGGGGACAGGGTTCCGCACAGATACGCAGTATTTT TRBV6-1 TRBD1 NA TRBJ2-3
CASSPSGRESEAFF TGTGCCAGCAGTCCTTCGGGGAGAGAGAGTGAAGCTTTCTTT TRBV6-1 NA NA TRBJ1-1
CAIRPGQDGYTF TGTGCCATCAGGCCGGGACAGGATGGCTACACCTTC TRBV10-3 TRBD1 NA TRBJ1-2
CASSLYPPTDGESGANVLTF TGTGCCAGCAGTTTATATCCCCCCACGGACGGGGAGTCTGGGGCCAACGTCCTGACTTTC TRBV28 NA NA TRBJ2-6
CASNPSGQGYEQYF TGTGCCAGCAACCCTTCGGGACAGGGCTACGAGCAGTACTTC TRBV6-5 TRBD1 once TRBJ2-7
CASSTPALQDLGYTF TGTGCCAGCAGTACCCCTGCACTCCAGGATCTGGGCTACACCTTC TRBV6-1 NA NA TRBJ1-2
CASSFVQNTEAFF TGTGCCAGCAGTTTTGTACAGAACACTGAAGCTTTCTTT TRBV27 NA NA TRBJ1-1
CASSPPAGEKLFF TGTGCCAGCAGTCCCCCGGCGGGCGAAAAACTGTTTTTT TRBV28 NA few TRBJ1-4
CASSTAGVSAGANVLTF TGTGCCAGTAGTACGGCCGGGGTCTCGGCTGGGGCCAACGTCCTGACTTTC TRBV19 NA NA TRBJ2-6
CASSLRGQGGNQPQHF TGTGCCAGCAGCTTAAGGGGACAGGGCGGCAATCAGCCCCAGCATTTT TRBV7-2 TRBD1 NA TRBJ1-5
CASSEGTQYF TGTGCCAGCAGCGAGGGGACCCAGTACTTC TRBV7-8 NA few TRBJ2-5
CASSLQGAKRYEQYF TGTGCCAGCAGCTTACAGGGGGCTAAGAGGTACGAGCAGTACTTC TRBV7-9 TRBD1 once TRBJ2-7